These 4 T cell receptor beta chains were all obtained from the same sample, sequenced in a study of regulatory T cells in long-lasting Graves disease. The sample's time point: newly diagnosed GD, antithyroid drugs for less than 3 months. RNA isolated from PBMCs was used to make the TCR library. Assembly of TCR beta libraries relied on iRepertoire HTBI primers together with Arm-PCR of CDR3 regions. TCRdb reprocessed the multiplex PCR reads via MiXCR and lists one record per CDR3 protein. The repertoire has roughly 410,000 distinct CDR3 sequences, approximately 15% of them found once; the top ten carry about 8.3%. The same sample was also used in a study of T cells in Graves' hyperthyroidism and ophthalmopathy.

The sequencing used peripheral blood mononuclear cells (PBMCs), collected at new diagnosis, from a patient treated with antithyroid drugs. The receptor source for this set is a woman between 35 and 50 years old with Graves disease.

This clonotype was found a few times. The gene calls are TRBV10-3 and TRBJ2-1, with 9 bases identical to TRBD1. Germline CDR1 is ENHRY and CDR2 is SYGVKD. The CDR3 length is 12 residues. V trimming: 8 bases; J trimming: 9 bases; junction bases outside the gene matches: 5. CDR3 sequence: CAIRTGDGEQFF. For the CDR3, the DNA is TGTGCCATCCGGACAGGGGACGGTGAGCAGTTCTTC.

The J gene is TRBJ2-7, the V gene TRBV7-8; TRBD1 is a possible D gene (6 bases). The CDR3 spans 16 residues. Trimming took 1 base from V and 5 from J, leaving 18 bases between them. The germline V gene encodes CDR1 SGHVS and CDR2 FQNEAQ. Here the CDR3 DNA reads TGTGCCAGCAGCTTAGTTTCTGGCAGGGGATTACACGAGCAGTACTTC. Translated: CASSLVSGRGLHEQYF.

This clonotype showed up many times. This chain connects TRBV29-1 to TRBJ1-2; tentatively, D is TRBD1 (6 bases). CDR1 SQVTM and CDR2 ANQGSEA come from the germline V gene. The V end lost 2 bases, the J end lost 2 bases, and 12 bases lay between the germline ends. This CDR3 contains 14 residues. Here the CDR3 DNA reads TGCAGCGTTGAAAGGGGGGCCAGAAACTATGGCTACACCTTC. Amino acid sequence: CSVERGARNYGYTF.

In its sample, this clonotype was seen many times. This chain links TRBV7-9 with TRBJ2-1; TRBD1 might be the D (6 bases). V lost 7 bases and J 1 base, leaving 11 bases between the germline ends. The CDR3 is 14 amino acids. The V gene's germline CDR1 is SEHNR and CDR2 FQNEAQ (reference sequence). CDR3 sequence: CASTRTESYNEQFF. The CDR3 region has the DNA TGTGCCAGCACCCGGACAGAATCCTACAATGAGCAGTTCTTC.